This T cell receptor (beta chain) came from a study of blood T cell repertoires in COVID-19. Authors' methods: It was from reference gene primer amplification that nucleated cell counts were estimated. Method: immunoSEQ multiplex PCR; TCRdb's copy keeps in-frame clones and lacks some. V and J calls and clone size come straight from that table; D and trimming were deduced from the DNA. The data contain about 120,000 clones, around nine tenths of them singletons. CDR3 length equals 12 residues. Trimming removed 9 bases at V and 1 base at J, with 9 bases between. Germline CDR1 LNHNV, CDR2 YYDKDF (reference sequence).

The sample comprised peripheral blood. This sequence was found in a woman between 50 and 59 years old with acute or convalescent COVID-19. The J gene is TRBJ1-1, the V gene TRBV15; the D gene is possibly TRBD1 (6 bases). The CDR3 coding sequence is TGTGCCACTACGGGACAGAACACTGAAGCTTTCTTT. This sequence encodes CATTGQNTEAFF.